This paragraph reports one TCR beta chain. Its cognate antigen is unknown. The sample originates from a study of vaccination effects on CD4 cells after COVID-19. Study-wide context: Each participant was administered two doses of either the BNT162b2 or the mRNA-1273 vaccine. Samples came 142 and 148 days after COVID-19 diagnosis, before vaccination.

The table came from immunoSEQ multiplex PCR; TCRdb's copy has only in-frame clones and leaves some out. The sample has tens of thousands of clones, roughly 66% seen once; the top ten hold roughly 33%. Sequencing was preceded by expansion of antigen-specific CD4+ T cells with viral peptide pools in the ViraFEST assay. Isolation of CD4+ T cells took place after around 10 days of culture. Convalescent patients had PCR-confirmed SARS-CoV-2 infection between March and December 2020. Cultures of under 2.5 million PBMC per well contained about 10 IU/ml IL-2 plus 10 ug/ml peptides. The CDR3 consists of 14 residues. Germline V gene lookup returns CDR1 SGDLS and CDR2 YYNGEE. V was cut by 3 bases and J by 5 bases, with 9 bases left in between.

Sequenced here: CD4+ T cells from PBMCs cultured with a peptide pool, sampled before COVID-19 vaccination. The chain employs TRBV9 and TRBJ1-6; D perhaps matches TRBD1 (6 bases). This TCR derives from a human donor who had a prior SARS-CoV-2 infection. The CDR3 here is CASSARDNNSPLHF. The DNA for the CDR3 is TGTGCCAGCAGCGCCCGGGACAATAATTCACCCCTCCACTTT.